Following are 21 T cell receptor beta chains from one sample sequenced in a study of cytomegalovirus exposure and HLA in healthy donors. Primers for the PCR totalled 60 Vbeta and 13 Jbeta. Assay: immunoSEQ multiplex PCR; the TCRdb copy retains only in-frame clones and omits some. The table records approximately 100,000 clones, 77% of them present only once. The sequenced sample consisted of PBMCs. The receptors come from a woman aged 40 to 50 in good health and CMV-seronegative.

The chain joins TRBV19 to TRBJ1-1; D is possibly TRBD1 (6 bases). The CDR3 contains 14 residues. V gave up 0 bases and J gave up 5 bases, with 10 bases separating them. From germline, CDR1 is LNHDA and CDR2 SQIVND (reference sequence). The CDR3 DNA reads TGTGCCAGTAGTATAGACAGGGGTGGGACTGAAGCTTTCTTT. It codes for CASSIDRGGTEAFF.

The chain joins TRBV7-6 to TRBJ1-5; TRBD1 might be the D (6 bases). The CDR3 consists of 13 residues. The V end lost 3 bases, the J end lost 7 bases, and 10 bases lay between the germline ends. The germline V gene has CDR1 SGHVS and CDR2 FNYEAQ. CDR3 amino acids: CASSLSRGQPQHF. The CDR3, as DNA: TGTGCCAGCAGCTTGAGCAGGGGACAGCCCCAGCATTTT.

The J gene is TRBJ1-6, the V gene TRBV28; D uncertain. The V and J ends lost 6 bases and 0 bases respectively, with 9 bases between them. In germline, CDR1 is MDHEN, CDR2 SYDVKM. The CDR3 is 15 amino acids. Here the CDR3 reads CASSALSSYNSPLHF. In DNA form, the CDR3 reads TGTGCCAGCAGCGCTCTTAGCTCCTATAATTCACCCCTCCACTTT.

This rearrangement joins TRBV6-5 to TRBJ2-1, with 8 nucleotides matching TRBD1. V lost 6 bases, J lost 4 bases, and 5 bases stayed unmatched. Germline V gene data show CDR1 as MNHEY and CDR2 as SVGAGI. This CDR3 is 14 amino acids long. CDR3: CASRRQGLYNEQFF. Written as DNA, the CDR3 is TGTGCCAGCAGGAGACAGGGGTTGTACAATGAGCAGTTCTTC.

V is TRBV2 and J is TRBJ1-5, with D possibly TRBD1 on 6 matching bases. The CDR3 is 11 residues long. V was pared by 6 bases and J by 9 bases, with 9 bases between. Germline CDR1 and CDR2: SNHLY and FYNNEI. CDR3 sequence (DNA): TGTGCCAGCAGGGACAGCGGGCCCCAGCATTTT. Translation gives CASRDSGPQHF.

The chain couples TRBV30 to TRBJ2-7; 7 bases align to TRBD2. CDR1 and CDR2 from the germline V gene are GTSNPN and SVGIG (reference sequence). CDR3 length: 12 residues. CDR3 amino acids: CPTLGGCYEQYF. DNA for the CDR3: TGTCCCACCCTCGGGGGGTGCTACGAGCAGTACTTC. The complete variable domain, with remaining parts taken from reference TRBV30 and TRBJ2-7, reads SQTIHQWPATLVQPVGSPLSLECTVEGTSNPNLYWYRQAAGRGLQLLFYSVGIGQISSEVPQNLSASRPQDRQFILSSKKLLLSDSGFYLCPTLGGCYEQYFGPGTRLTVT.

This sequence joins TRBV13 and TRBJ2-7; D not certain. Germline CDR1 and CDR2: PRHDT and FYEKMQ (reference sequence). This CDR3 spans 12 amino acids. The ends were cut back, 4 bases at V and 6 bases at J, with 10 bases in the middle. The CDR3 loop reads CASSSQTGEQYF. For the CDR3, the DNA is TGTGCCAGCAGCTCGCAGACGGGCGAGCAGTACTTC.

This clone has just a few counts. The chain links TRBV11-2 to TRBJ2-1; TRBD2 matches at 10 bases. The CDR3 runs 15 residues. Germline assignment: CDR1 SGHAT and CDR2 FQNNGV. V was pared by 5 bases and J by 4 bases, with 5 bases of the junction left unmatched. The CDR3 nucleotides read TGTGCCAGCAGCCAACTAGCGGGGAATTACAATGAGCAGTTCTTC. This sequence encodes CASSQLAGNYNEQFF. The variable domain in full, with the rest retrieved from reference TRBV11-2 and TRBJ2-1, is EAGVAQSPRYKIIEKRQSVAFWCNPISGHATLYWYQQILGQGPKLLIQFQNNGVVDDSQLPKDRFSAERLKGVDSTLKIQPAKLEDSAVYLCASSQLAGNYNEQFFGPGTRLTVL.

The chain is built from TRBV4-1 and TRBJ2-1; 14 bases fit TRBD2. This CDR3 is 16 amino acids long. Germline V gives CDR1 MGHRA, CDR2 YSYEKL. J was trimmed by 6 bases and V by 6 bases; bases with no gene match: 7. CDR3 sequence: CASSRMTSGGVNEQFF. Written as DNA, the CDR3 is TGCGCCAGCAGTCGTATGACTAGCGGGGGGGTCAATGAGCAGTTCTTC.

This rearrangement joins TRBV6-1 to TRBJ1-5, with D possibly matching TRBD1 (6 bases). In germline, CDR1 is MNHNS, CDR2 SASEGT. The V gene lost 2 bases and the J gene lost 4 bases, with 24 bases spanning the gap. This CDR3 is 19 amino acids long. In DNA form, the CDR3 reads TGTGCCAGCAGTGAAACAAGGGGGAACAGTTTGGGTAAGAATCAGCCCCAGCATTTT. Translating gives CASSETRGNSLGKNQPQHF.

The V gene is TRBV5-4, the J gene TRBJ2-1; 16 nucleotides align to TRBD2. Germline V CDR1 and CDR2: SGHNT, YYREEE (reference sequence). V shed 4 bases and J 10 bases; nucleotides not matched to a gene: 5. The CDR3 consists of 15 residues. In DNA, the CDR3 is TGTGCCAGCAGCCCGGGGACTAGCGGGGGGGCGGAGCAGTTCTTC. It specifies CASSPGTSGGAEQFF.

Only a few counts were recorded for this clone. As the CDR3 is not closed by the conserved phenylalanine or tryptophan, this likely results from a read error. The DNA is omitted, as the CDR3 cannot be located on it reliably, and the CDR3 follows TCRdb's listing. The V and J genes are TRBV29-1 and TRBJ1-1; no DNA check was done on the table's D call, TRBD1. The germline V gene has CDR1 SQVTM and CDR2 ANQGSEA. The CDR3 is 12 residues long, counting both termini. This chain's CDR3 is CSAGQGNTEALV.

The gene calls are TRBV5-5 and TRBJ2-3, with D possibly being TRBD1 (6 bases). The V end was cut by 7 bases, the J end by 3 bases, with 21 bases between. The CDR3 length is 16 residues. Germline-derived CDR1 and CDR2 are SGHKS and YYEKEE (reference sequence). DNA of the CDR3: TGTGCCAGCCAGAACATCAGGGGAAAGGGGACAGATACGCAGTATTTT. It translates to CASQNIRGKGTDTQYF.

The gene calls are TRBV7-2 and TRBJ2-1; TRBD1 might be the D (5 bases). This CDR3 has 13 residues. Looked up from germline, CDR1 is SGHTA and CDR2 is FQGNSA. V lost 5 bases, J lost 8 bases, and 13 bases lay in between. CDR3 in amino acids: CASSIRVGDEQFF. The DNA for the CDR3 is TGTGCCAGCAGCATCAGGGTCGGCGATGAGCAGTTCTTC.

This rearrangement joins TRBV6-5 to TRBJ2-1; 8 nucleotides match TRBD1. The CDR3 consists of 15 residues. The ends lost 3 bases at V and 9 bases at J; junction bases unmatched: 10. Germline V gene sequence: CDR1 MNHEY, CDR2 SVGAGI. DNA for the CDR3: TGTGCCAGCAGTTATGGGGGGACAGGCTTGGGTGAGCAGTTCTTC. Residues: CASSYGGTGLGEQFF.

This clone was detected only a few times. The chain employs TRBV5-6 and TRBJ2-7; D may be TRBD2 (5 bases). CDR3 length equals 15 residues. Looked up from germline, CDR1 is SGHDT and CDR2 is YYEEEE. The V end lost 1 base, the J end lost 8 bases, and 19 bases lay between the germline ends. The DNA of the CDR3 is TGTGCCAGCAGCTTGATGTCTAGCCCCCCTACGAAGCAGTACTTC. Amino acids: CASSLMSSPPTKQYF.

The chain has TRBV4-2 and TRBJ2-7, with 11 bases aligning to TRBD2. Germline CDR1 LGHNA, CDR2 YNFKEQ. The CDR3 extends over 16 amino acids. The trim removed 3 bases at V and 4 bases at J, leaving 8 bases unmatched. The CDR3 here is CASSQEPGLAAYEQYF. The CDR3 nucleotides read TGTGCCAGCAGCCAGGAACCGGGACTAGCGGCTTACGAGCAGTACTTC.

The rearrangement uses TRBV4-3 and TRBJ2-6; weak D call: TRBD2 (5 bases). Germline V gene data show CDR1 as LGHNA and CDR2 as YSLEER. V shed 8 bases and J shed 0 bases, with 8 bases lying between them. This CDR3 contains 14 residues. CDR3 DNA sequence: TGCGCCAGCGGTCGGGGCTCTGGGGCCAACGTCCTGACTTTC. It specifies CASGRGSGANVLTF.

This chain uses TRBV6-1 with TRBJ2-2, with D tentatively TRBD1 (5 bases). V was pared by 4 bases and J by 0 bases, with 15 bases between. Germline CDR1 and CDR2: MNHNS and SASEGT. This CDR3 is 17 amino acids long. CDR3 sequence reads: CASSGLPRATNTGELFF. In nucleotides, the CDR3 is TGTGCCAGCAGTGGACTTCCCAGGGCGACGAACACCGGGGAGCTGTTTTTT.

This chain connects TRBV29-1 to TRBJ1-1, with D possibly TRBD1 on 6 matching bases. The V end lost 5 bases, the J end lost 5 bases, and 18 bases lay between the germline ends. This CDR3 is 14 amino acids long. Germline CDR1 is SQVTM and CDR2 is ANQGSEA. This CDR3 is CSVTKGPGETEAFF. The CDR3 DNA reads as TGCAGCGTTACGAAAGGCCCAGGGGAGACTGAAGCTTTCTTT.

In this sample, this clone turned up a few times. The V gene is TRBV2, the J gene TRBJ2-7, with 8 nucleotides matching TRBD1. This CDR3 is built from 13 residues. V lost 5 bases to trimming and J lost 2 bases; unmatched junction nucleotides: 2. Germline CDR1 and CDR2: SNHLY and FYNNEI. The CDR3 region has the DNA TGTGCCAGCAGTCGGGACAGGCCCTACGAGCAGTACTTC. It encodes CASSRDRPYEQYF.